The 17 T cell receptor beta chains below were found in one sample sequenced in a study of radiation and T cells in renal cell carcinoma. Clones were read by immunoSEQ multiplex PCR, and TCRdb kept only the in-frame ones, dropping some. The table records roughly 150,000 clones, about 91% of them present only once. Time point given: blood 2 weeks post-SBRT. The treatment denotes: 15 Gy SBRT to primary tumor, nephrectomy 4 weeks later. The sample was blood, taken from a patient whose treatment included radiotherapy and nephrectomy. The receptors were sampled from a woman aged 45-60 years with renal cell carcinoma.

V gene TRBV5-1 combines with J gene TRBJ2-1; 12 positions agree with TRBD1. V trimming: 7 bases; J trimming: 7 bases; junction bases outside the gene matches: 9. Germline V CDR1 and CDR2: SGHRS, YFSETQ. The CDR3 is 15 residues long. Here the CDR3 DNA reads TGCGCCAGCGGAAGGGGACAGGGGGCGTTTAATGAGCAGTTCTTC. Residues: CASGRGQGAFNEQFF.

Here the CDR3 DNA reads TGTGCCAGCAGTGGGGACACGTCCTACGAGCAGTACTTC. Translation: CASSGDTSYEQYF. The chain recombines TRBV25-1 with TRBJ2-7, with D perhaps matching TRBD1 (6 bases). The CDR3 runs to 13 residues. Trimming stripped 4 bases from V and 1 base from J, with 8 bases between. Germline lookup yields CDR1 MGHDK and CDR2 SYGVNS.

This clone showed up just a few times. V usage is TRBV19 and J usage is TRBJ2-2; 8 bases are shared with TRBD2. The germline V gene has CDR1 LNHDA and CDR2 SQIVND (reference sequence). V lost 7 bases and J lost 4; bases outside the gene matches: 14. This CDR3 is built from 17 residues. The CDR3 bases are TGTGCCAGTACCCTGAACCCCCAGCGGGGGAGCACCGGGGAGCTGTTTTTT. Amino acid sequence: CASTLNPQRGSTGELFF.

A few counts support this clone. J is TRBJ2-5 and V is TRBV5-1; tentatively, D is TRBD1 (6 bases). The CDR3 sequence is 15 residues long. The germline V gene encodes CDR1 SGHRS and CDR2 YFSETQ. V lost 6 bases and J 3 bases, leaving 18 bases between the germline ends. CDR3 sequence (DNA): TGCGCCAGCACCCCAATCGTAGGGGGTAAAGAGACCCAGTACTTC. Translated, it gives CASTPIVGGKETQYF.

The CDR3 DNA follows: TGTGCCAGCAGCCACAGCCGAGTATCGAATCAGCCCCAGCATTTT. Its translation: CASSHSRVSNQPQHF. V and J are TRBV7-9 and TRBJ1-5, with D unclear. Deletions cut 5 bases from V and 4 bases from J, with 15 bases between. From germline, CDR1 is SEHNR and CDR2 FQNEAQ (reference sequence). This CDR3 comprises 15 residues.

J is TRBJ1-6 and V is TRBV7-9, with D unresolved. Deletions cut 0 bases from V and 4 bases from J, with 10 bases between. From germline, CDR1 is SEHNR and CDR2 FQNEAQ (reference sequence). The CDR3 consists of 16 residues. The CDR3 coding sequence is TGTGCCAGCAGCTTAGCGCGACTAGGGTATAATTCACCCCTCCACTTT. Residues: CASSLARLGYNSPLHF. Drawing the rest from reference TRBV7-9 and TRBJ1-6, the complete variable domain is DTGVSQNPRHKITKRGQNVTFRCDPISEHNRLYWYRQTLGQGPEFLTYFQNEAQLEKSRLLSDRFSAERPKGSFSTLEIQRTEQGDSAMYLCASSLARLGYNSPLHFGNGTRLTVT.

This clone was recorded only once. This chain connects TRBV7-8 to TRBJ1-2, with 7 bases fitting TRBD1. V shed 5 bases and J 5 bases; nucleotides not matched to a gene: 8. The germline CDR1 and CDR2 sequences are SGHVS and FQNEAQ. This CDR3 is 14 amino acids long. In nucleotides, the CDR3 is TGTGCCAGCAGCCTGACAGGGTCCCATTATGGCTACACCTTC. Translated, it gives CASSLTGSHYGYTF. Drawing the rest from reference TRBV7-8 and TRBJ1-2, the complete variable domain is GAGVSQSPRYKVAKRGQDVALRCDPISGHVSLFWYQQALGQGPEFLTYFQNEAQLDKSGLPSDRFFAERPEGSVSTLKIQRTQQEDSAVYLCASSLTGSHYGYTFGSGTRLTVV.

The chain has TRBV4-2 and TRBJ2-2; D possibly matches TRBD1 or TRBD2 (6 bases each). Germline V gives CDR1 LGHNA, CDR2 YNFKEQ. Trimming cost V 0 bases and J 6 bases, with 17 bases left between them. The CDR3 contains 17 residues. The CDR3 sequence: CASSQEVSRGAAGELFF. The CDR3 bases are TGTGCCAGCAGCCAAGAAGTCTCTAGGGGGGCGGCCGGGGAGCTGTTTTTT.

The chain is built from TRBV10-2 and TRBJ2-2; TRBD2 might be the D (6 bases). The germline gives CDR1 WSHSY, CDR2 SAAADI. This CDR3 comprises 13 residues. V was cut by 4 bases and J by 6 bases, with 9 bases left in between. This chain's CDR3 is CASSGSGSGELFF. In DNA form, the CDR3 reads TGCGCCAGCAGTGGGAGCGGGTCCGGGGAGCTGTTTTTT.

This clone was seen only a few times. V and J are TRBV23-1 and TRBJ2-7; D is uncertain. TRBV23-1 is marked as an open reading frame, function uncertain. CDR3 length: 12 amino acids. V lost 2 bases, J lost 3 bases, and 5 bases lay in between. CDR3: CASSQRLYEQYF. The CDR3 DNA sequence: TGCGCCAGCAGTCAACGGCTCTACGAGCAGTACTTC.

On this clone itself: Other nucleotide sequences in the sample specify the same CDR3. The rearrangement links TRBV5-1 to TRBJ1-1; no reliable D call. Germline V gene lookup returns CDR1 SGHRS and CDR2 YFSETQ. There are 14 residues in the CDR3. V lost 5 bases to trimming and J lost 2 bases, with 13 bases between them. The CDR3 loop reads CASSPTGFNTEAFF. The CDR3 DNA reads as TGCGCCAGCAGTCCGACGGGATTCAACACTGAAGCTTTCTTT. The variable domain in full, completed from reference TRBV5-1 and TRBJ1-1, reads KAGVTQTPRYLIKTRGQQVTLSCSPISGHRSVSWYQQTPGQGLQFLFEYFSETQRNKGNFPGRFSGRQFSNSRSEMNVSTLELGDSALYLCASSPTGFNTEAFFGQGTRLTVV.

Worth noting for this clone: The sample holds other DNA sequences that translate to the same CDR3. The V gene is TRBV18, the J gene TRBJ1-4, with 8 bases that match TRBD1. CDR1 and CDR2 from the germline V gene are KGHSH and LQKENI. The CDR3 has 15 residues. V shed 3 bases, J shed 0 bases, and the junction held 0 bases outside the gene matches. The CDR3 DNA is TGTGCCAGCTCACCGACAGGGGCAACTAATGAAAAACTGTTTTTT. The encoded protein is CASSPTGATNEKLFF.

V is TRBV19 and J is TRBJ1-1; perhaps TRBD1 as D (5 bases). Germline V gene data show CDR1 as LNHDA and CDR2 as SQIVND (reference sequence). The CDR3 is made up of 16 amino acids. Trimming stripped 6 bases from V and 1 base from J, with 18 bases between. CDR3 loop: CASRPPLRDRNTEAFF. CDR3 DNA: TGTGCCAGTAGACCACCCCTCCGTGACAGGAACACTGAAGCTTTCTTT.

In DNA form, the CDR3 reads TGTGCCAGCAGTTCGGACCCCCCTTCCTACAATGAGCAGTTCTTC. Protein: CASSSDPPSYNEQFF. The chain has TRBV5-4 and TRBJ2-1; D gene unclear. Germline assignment: CDR1 SGHNT and CDR2 YYREEE (reference sequence). The CDR3 is 15 amino acids. The germline V and J ends were trimmed by 5 bases and 1 base, with 13 bases remaining between them.

This chain connects TRBV19 to TRBJ1-3; 8 positions agree with TRBD1. Trimming cost V 4 bases and J 4 bases; bases outside gene matches: 9. The CDR3 length is 16 residues. Germline V gene lookup returns CDR1 LNHDA and CDR2 SQIVND (reference sequence). The CDR3 DNA sequence: TGTGCCAGTAGTACTGGTGACAGGGGCCCCGGAAACACCATATATTTT. Its translation is CASSTGDRGPGNTIYF.

The chain joins TRBV7-2 to TRBJ2-7; TRBD1 aligns across 8 bases. Germline-derived CDR1 and CDR2 are SGHTA and FQGNSA. With 1 base clipped from V and 4 bases from J, the junction kept 6 bases outside the gene matches. The CDR3 is 15 residues long. This CDR3 reads CASSLGQGARYEQYF. The CDR3 nucleotides are TGTGCCAGCAGCTTAGGGCAGGGGGCGAGGTACGAGCAGTACTTC.

The CDR3 sequence is CASSVTGQSPLHF. The CDR3 coding sequence is TGTGCCAGTAGCGTGACAGGGCAATCACCCCTCCACTTT. The rearrangement joins TRBV19 to TRBJ1-6; 7 bases line up with TRBD1. The CDR3 runs to 13 residues. The V gene end was trimmed by 6 bases and the J gene end by 10 bases; junction bases not matched to a gene: 6. In germline, CDR1 is LNHDA, CDR2 SQIVND (reference sequence). The full variable domain, its missing parts supplied by reference TRBV19 and TRBJ1-6, is DGGITQSPKYLFRKEGQNVTLSCEQNLNHDAMYWYRQDPGQGLRLIYYSQIVNDFQKGDIAEGYSVSREKKESFPLTVTSAQKNPTAFYLCASSVTGQSPLHFGNGTRLTVT.